What follows are 7 T cell receptor beta chains derived from one specimen sequenced in a study of a mutant IDH1 vaccine in newly diagnosed glioma. Time point in this sample: week 5, during vaccination. Doses comprised 300 ug of mutant IDH1 20-mer peptide each, plus topical imiquimod. Using immunoSEQ multiplex PCR, the repertoire was profiled, and TCRdb retains in-frame clones only, with some absent. The repertoire holds roughly 50,000 clones, about 80% seen once, with roughly 3.5% in the top ten. Their specific antigens are unknown. This sample comprised PBMCs, obtained from a glioma patient whose treatment included an IDH1 peptide vaccine. These receptors all stem from a man under 40 with glioma.

The chain uses TRBV5-6 and TRBJ2-7, with a tentative D call TRBD2 (5 bases). The CDR3 has 13 residues. The V end was cut by 7 bases, the J end by 6 bases, with 17 bases between. Per germline, CDR1 SGHDT and CDR2 YYEEEE. DNA for the CDR3: TGTGCCAGCCACGACGGGGAAATGGGCGAGCAGTACTTC. Translating it yields CASHDGEMGEQYF.

The V gene is TRBV6-1, the J gene TRBJ1-6; the match to TRBD1 covers 8 bases. CDR3 length: 23 residues. Per germline, CDR1 MNHNS and CDR2 SASEGT. The junction had 21 bases not matched to a gene; V was cut back by 2 bases and J by 0 bases. The DNA for the CDR3 is TGTGCCAGCAGTGAATCCCTAGGCAGGGGGCTGGCCGTAGGAAGCTCCTATAATTCACCCCTCCACTTT. Translated, it gives CASSESLGRGLAVGSSYNSPLHF.

The chain links TRBV7-8 to TRBJ1-5, with TRBD1 matching 7 bases. The CDR3 totals 14 residues. Germline assignment: CDR1 SGHVS and CDR2 FQNEAQ. Trimming cost V 8 bases and J 5 bases; bases outside gene matches: 9. Here the CDR3 reads CASGLKTGYQPQHF. Here the CDR3 DNA reads TGTGCCAGCGGCCTCAAGACAGGGTATCAGCCCCAGCATTTT.

The rearrangement joins TRBV11-2 to TRBJ1-5, with a weak D call TRBD1 (5 bases). The V and J ends lost 4 bases and 2 bases respectively, with 9 bases between them. CDR3 length: 14 residues. Looked up from germline, CDR1 is SGHAT and CDR2 is FQNNGV. As DNA, the CDR3 is TGTGCCAGCAGCTCCCGAGGGGGCAATCAGCCCCAGCATTTT. Its protein product is CASSSRGGNQPQHF. Combining the CDR3 with reference TRBV11-2 and TRBJ1-5 gives the whole variable domain EAGVAQSPRYKIIEKRQSVAFWCNPISGHATLYWYQQILGQGPKLLIQFQNNGVVDDSQLPKDRFSAERLKGVDSTLKIQPAKLEDSAVYLCASSSRGGNQPQHFGDGTRLSIL.

J is TRBJ1-1 and V is TRBV6-1; the D is unclear. This CDR3 is built from 12 residues. Trimming pared 3 bases from V and 3 bases from J, leaving 5 bases between. The V gene's germline CDR1 is MNHNS and CDR2 SASEGT. In DNA, the CDR3 is TGTGCCAGCAGTGACCGTCACACTGAAGCTTTCTTT. Its translation is CASSDRHTEAFF.

The gene calls are TRBV5-1 and TRBJ2-3; TRBD1 might be the D (6 bases). Germline CDR1 is SGHRS and CDR2 is YFSETQ. Trimming removed 4 bases from V and 1 base from J, with 16 bases in between. The CDR3 spans 16 residues. CDR3 nucleotide sequence: TGCGCCAGCAGCCCTCTAACTAACAGGGGCACAGATACGCAGTATTTT. Translation: CASSPLTNRGTDTQYF.

The chain uses TRBV30 and TRBJ2-3, with 7 positions matching TRBD2. CDR3 length: 15 residues. Germline V gene data show CDR1 as GTSNPN and CDR2 as SVGIG (reference sequence). V was pared by 0 bases and J by 0 bases, with 3 bases of the junction left unmatched. The CDR3 loop is CAWSVGAGSTDTQYF. The CDR3 DNA reads as TGTGCCTGGAGTGTGGGAGCGGGGAGCACAGATACGCAGTATTTT.